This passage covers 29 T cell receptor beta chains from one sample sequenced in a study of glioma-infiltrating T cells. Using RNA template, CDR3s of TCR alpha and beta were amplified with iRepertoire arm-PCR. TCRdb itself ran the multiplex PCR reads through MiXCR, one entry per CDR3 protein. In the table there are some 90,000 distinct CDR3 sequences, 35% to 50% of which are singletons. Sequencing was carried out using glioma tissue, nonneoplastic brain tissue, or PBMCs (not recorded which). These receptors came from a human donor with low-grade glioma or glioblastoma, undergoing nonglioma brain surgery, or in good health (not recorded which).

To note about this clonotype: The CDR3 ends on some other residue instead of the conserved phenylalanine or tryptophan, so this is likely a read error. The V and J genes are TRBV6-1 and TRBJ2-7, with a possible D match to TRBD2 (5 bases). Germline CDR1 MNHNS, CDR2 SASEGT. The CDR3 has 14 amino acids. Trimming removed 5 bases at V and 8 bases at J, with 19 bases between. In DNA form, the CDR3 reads TGTGCCAGCAGTTCGTCCGGGATTACCAGTAAGCAGTACCTC. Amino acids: CASSSSGITSKQYL.

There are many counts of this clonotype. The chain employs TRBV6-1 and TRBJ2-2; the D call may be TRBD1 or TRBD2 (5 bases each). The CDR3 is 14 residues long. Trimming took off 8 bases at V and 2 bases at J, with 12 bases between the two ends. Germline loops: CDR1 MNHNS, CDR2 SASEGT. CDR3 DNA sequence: TGTGCCAGCTGGGGGATAATTAACACCGGGGAGCTGTTTTTT. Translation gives CASWGIINTGELFF.

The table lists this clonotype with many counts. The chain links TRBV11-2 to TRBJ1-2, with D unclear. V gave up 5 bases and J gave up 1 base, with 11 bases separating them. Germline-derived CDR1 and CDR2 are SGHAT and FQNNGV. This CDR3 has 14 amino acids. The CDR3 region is CASSPRSGNYGYTF. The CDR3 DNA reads TGTGCCAGCAGCCCACGGAGTGGTAACTATGGCTACACCTTC. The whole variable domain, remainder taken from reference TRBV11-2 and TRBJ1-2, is EAGVAQSPRYKIIEKRQSVAFWCNPISGHATLYWYQQILGQGPKLLIQFQNNGVVDDSQLPKDRFSAERLKGVDSTLKIQPAKLEDSAVYLCASSPRSGNYGYTFGSGTRLTVV.

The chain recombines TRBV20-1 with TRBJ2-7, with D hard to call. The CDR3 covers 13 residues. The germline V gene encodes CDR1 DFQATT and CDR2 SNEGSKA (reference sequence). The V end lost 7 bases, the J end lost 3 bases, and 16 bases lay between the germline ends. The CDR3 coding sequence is TGCAGTGTCCTCACGCCCTCCTACTACGAGCAGTACTTC. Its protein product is CSVLTPSYYEQYF.

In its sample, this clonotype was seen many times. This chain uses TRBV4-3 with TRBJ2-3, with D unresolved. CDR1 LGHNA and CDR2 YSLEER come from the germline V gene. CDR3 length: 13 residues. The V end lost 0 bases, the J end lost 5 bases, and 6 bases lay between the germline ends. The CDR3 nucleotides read TGCGCCAGCAGCCAAGATATGGGAGATACGCAGTATTTT. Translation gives CASSQDMGDTQYF.

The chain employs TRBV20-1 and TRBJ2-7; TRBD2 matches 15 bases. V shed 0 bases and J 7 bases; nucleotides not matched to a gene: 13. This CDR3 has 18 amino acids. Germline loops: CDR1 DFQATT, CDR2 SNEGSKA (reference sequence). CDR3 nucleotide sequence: TGCAGTGCTAGAGATCGAGGGGGACTAGCGGGAGGTCGGTGGGAGCAGTACTTC. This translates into CSARDRGGLAGGRWEQYF.

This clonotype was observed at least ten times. The chain's CDR3 is CASRVLARGADTQYF. In nucleotides, the CDR3 is TGTGCCAGCAGAGTACTAGCGAGGGGGGCAGATACGCAGTATTTT. The J gene is TRBJ2-3, the V gene TRBV2; maybe TRBD2 (7 bases). This CDR3 region has 15 residues. V was cut by 6 bases and J by 4 bases, with 17 bases left in between. CDR1 and CDR2 from the germline V gene are SNHLY and FYNNEI.

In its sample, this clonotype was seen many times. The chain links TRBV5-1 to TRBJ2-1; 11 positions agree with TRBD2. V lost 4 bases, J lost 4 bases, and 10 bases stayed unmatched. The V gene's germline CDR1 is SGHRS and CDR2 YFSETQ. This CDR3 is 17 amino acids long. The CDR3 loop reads CASSLGTSGRYYNEQFF. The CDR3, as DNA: TGCGCCAGCAGCCTGGGGACTAGCGGACGTTATTACAATGAGCAGTTCTTC. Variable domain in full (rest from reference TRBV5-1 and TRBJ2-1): KAGVTQTPRYLIKTRGQQVTLSCSPISGHRSVSWYQQTPGQGLQFLFEYFSETQRNKGNFPGRFSGRQFSNSRSEMNVSTLELGDSALYLCASSLGTSGRYYNEQFFGPGTRLTVL.

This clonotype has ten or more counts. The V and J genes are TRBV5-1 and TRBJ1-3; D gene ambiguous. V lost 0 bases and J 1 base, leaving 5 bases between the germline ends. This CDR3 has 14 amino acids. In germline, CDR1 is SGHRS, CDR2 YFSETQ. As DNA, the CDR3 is TGCGCCAGCAGCTTGGGAGGGTCTGGAAACACCATATATTTT. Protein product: CASSLGGSGNTIYF.

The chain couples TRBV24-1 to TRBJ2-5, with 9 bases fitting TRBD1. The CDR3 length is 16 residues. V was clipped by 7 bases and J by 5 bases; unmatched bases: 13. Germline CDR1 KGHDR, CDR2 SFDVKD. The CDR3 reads CATRGSGDREGETQYF. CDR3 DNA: TGTGCCACCAGAGGCAGTGGGGACAGGGAAGGGGAGACCCAGTACTTC.

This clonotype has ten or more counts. CDR3 loop: CASSPTLPAGGSLSSYNEQFF. The DNA of the CDR3 is TGTGCCAGCAGTCCTACTCTCCCCGCGGGAGGGTCTTTGAGCTCCTACAATGAGCAGTTCTTC. The rearrangement joins TRBV5-6 to TRBJ2-1; 9 bases map to TRBD2. The germline V gene has CDR1 SGHDT and CDR2 YYEEEE. The CDR3 sequence is 21 residues long. With 5 bases clipped from V and 0 bases from J, the junction kept 21 bases outside the gene matches.

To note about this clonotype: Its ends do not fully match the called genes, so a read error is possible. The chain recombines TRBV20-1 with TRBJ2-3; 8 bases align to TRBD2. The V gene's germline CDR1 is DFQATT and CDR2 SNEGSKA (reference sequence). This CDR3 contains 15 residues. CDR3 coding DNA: TGCAGTGCTAATGAGCGGGAGTTCGCGCAAGAGACCCAGTTCTTT. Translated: CSANEREFAQETQFF.

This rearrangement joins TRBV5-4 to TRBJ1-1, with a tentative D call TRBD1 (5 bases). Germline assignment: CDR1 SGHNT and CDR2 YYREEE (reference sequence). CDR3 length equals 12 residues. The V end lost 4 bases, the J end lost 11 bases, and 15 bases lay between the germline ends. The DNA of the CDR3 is TGTGCCAGCAGCCTGGCCACGGGGGACGCTTTCTTT. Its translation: CASSLATGDAFF.

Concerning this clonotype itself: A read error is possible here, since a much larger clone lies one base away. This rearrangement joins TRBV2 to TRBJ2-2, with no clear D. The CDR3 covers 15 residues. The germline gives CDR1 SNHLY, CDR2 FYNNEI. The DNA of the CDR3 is TGTGCCAGCAGGGCAGGCCCTGCGAACACCAGGGAGCTGTTTTTT. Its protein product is CASRAGPANTRELFF.

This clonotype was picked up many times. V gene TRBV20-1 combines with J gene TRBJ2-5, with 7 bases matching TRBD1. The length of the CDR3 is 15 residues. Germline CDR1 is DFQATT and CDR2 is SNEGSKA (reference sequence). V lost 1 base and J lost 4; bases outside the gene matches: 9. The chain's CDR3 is CSARGQGGRLETQYF. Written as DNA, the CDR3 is TGCAGTGCTAGAGGACAGGGTGGCCGGCTAGAGACCCAGTACTTC.

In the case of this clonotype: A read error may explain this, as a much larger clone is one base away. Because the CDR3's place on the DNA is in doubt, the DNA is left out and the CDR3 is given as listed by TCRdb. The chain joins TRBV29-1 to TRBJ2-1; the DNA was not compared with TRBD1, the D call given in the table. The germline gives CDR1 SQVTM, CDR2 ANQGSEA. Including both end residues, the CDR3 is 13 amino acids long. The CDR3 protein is CSVGGGSYNEKFF.

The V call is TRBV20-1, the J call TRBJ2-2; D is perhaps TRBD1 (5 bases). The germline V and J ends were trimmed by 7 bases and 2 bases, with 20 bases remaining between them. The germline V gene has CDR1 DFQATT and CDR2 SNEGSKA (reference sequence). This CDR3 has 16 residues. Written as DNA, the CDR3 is TGCAGTGATACCACCTTGGGGCAGAGAAACACCGGGGAGCTGTTTTTT. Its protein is CSDTTLGQRNTGELFF.

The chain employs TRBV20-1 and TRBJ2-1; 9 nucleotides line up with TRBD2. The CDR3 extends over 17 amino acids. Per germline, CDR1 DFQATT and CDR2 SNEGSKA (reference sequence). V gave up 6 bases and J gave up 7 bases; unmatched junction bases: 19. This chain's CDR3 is CSASSQEPGLAGNEQFF. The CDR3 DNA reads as TGCAGTGCCAGCAGCCAAGAACCGGGACTAGCCGGGAATGAGCAGTTCTTC.

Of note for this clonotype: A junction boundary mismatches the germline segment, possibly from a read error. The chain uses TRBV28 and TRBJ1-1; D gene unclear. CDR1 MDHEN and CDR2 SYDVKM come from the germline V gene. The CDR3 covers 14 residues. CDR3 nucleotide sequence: TGTGCCAGCAGTGCGGGAGGGATGAAGACTGAAGCTTTCTTT. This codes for CASSAGGMKTEAFF.

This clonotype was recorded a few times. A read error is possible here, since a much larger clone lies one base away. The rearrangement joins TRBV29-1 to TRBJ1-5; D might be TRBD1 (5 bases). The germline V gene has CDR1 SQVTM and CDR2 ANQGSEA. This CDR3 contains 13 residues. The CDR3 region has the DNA TGCAGCGTCCAGGGAGAGAGCAATCAGCACCAGCATTTT. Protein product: CSVQGESNQHQHF.

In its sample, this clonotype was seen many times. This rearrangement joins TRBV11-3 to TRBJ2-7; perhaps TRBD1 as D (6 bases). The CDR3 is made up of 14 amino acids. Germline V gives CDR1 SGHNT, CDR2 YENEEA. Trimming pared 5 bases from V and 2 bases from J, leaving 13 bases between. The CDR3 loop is CASSHRDTPYEQYF. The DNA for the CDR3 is TGTGCCAGCAGCCACCGGGACACCCCCTACGAGCAGTACTTC. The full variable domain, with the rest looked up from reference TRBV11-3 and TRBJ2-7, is EAGVVQSPRYKIIEKKQPVAFWCNPISGHNTLYWYLQNLGQGPELLIRYENEEAVDDSQLPKDRFSAERLKGVDSTLKIQPAELGDSAVYLCASSHRDTPYEQYFGPGTRLTVT.

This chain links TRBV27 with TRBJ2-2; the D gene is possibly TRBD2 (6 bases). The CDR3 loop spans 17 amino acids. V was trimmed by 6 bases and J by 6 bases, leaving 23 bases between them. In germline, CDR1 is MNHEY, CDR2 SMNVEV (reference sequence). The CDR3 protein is CASRPRERGRFSGELFF. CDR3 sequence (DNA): TGTGCCAGCAGGCCCCGGGAGAGAGGGCGTTTCTCCGGGGAGCTGTTTTTT.

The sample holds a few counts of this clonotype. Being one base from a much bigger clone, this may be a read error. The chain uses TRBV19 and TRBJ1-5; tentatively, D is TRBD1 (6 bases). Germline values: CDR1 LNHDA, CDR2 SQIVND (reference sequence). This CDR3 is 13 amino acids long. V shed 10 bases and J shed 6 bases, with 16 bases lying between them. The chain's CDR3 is CAINYRAPQPQHF. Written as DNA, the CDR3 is TGTGCCATTAACTACAGGGCTCCTCAGCCCCAGCATTTT.

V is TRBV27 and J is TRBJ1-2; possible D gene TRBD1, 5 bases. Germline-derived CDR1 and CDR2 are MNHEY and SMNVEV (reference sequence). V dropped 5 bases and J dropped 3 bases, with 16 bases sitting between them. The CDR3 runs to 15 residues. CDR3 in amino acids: CASSLETWDHYGYTF. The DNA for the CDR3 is TGTGCCAGCAGTCTTGAGACATGGGACCACTATGGCTACACCTTC.

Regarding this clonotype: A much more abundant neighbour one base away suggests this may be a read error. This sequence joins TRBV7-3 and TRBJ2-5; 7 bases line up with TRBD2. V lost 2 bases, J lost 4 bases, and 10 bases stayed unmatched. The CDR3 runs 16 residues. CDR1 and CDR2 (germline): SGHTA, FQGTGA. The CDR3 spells CASSLYGGGLGETQYF. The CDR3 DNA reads TGTGCCAGCAGCTTATATGGGGGGGGTTTGGGAGAGACCCAGTACTTC.

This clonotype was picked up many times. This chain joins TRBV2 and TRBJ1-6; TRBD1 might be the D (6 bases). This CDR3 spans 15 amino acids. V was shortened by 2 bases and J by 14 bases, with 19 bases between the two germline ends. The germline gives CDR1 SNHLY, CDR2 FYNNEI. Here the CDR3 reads CASSELGAPNLTLHF. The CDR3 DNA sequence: TGTGCCAGCAGTGAATTGGGGGCTCCCAATTTGACCCTCCACTTT.

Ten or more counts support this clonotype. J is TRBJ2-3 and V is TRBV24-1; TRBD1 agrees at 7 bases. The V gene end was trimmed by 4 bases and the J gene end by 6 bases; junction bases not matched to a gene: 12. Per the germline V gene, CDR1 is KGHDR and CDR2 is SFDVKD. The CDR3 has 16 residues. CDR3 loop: CATSDPSGTDRDTQYF. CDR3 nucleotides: TGTGCCACCAGTGACCCTTCCGGGACAGACCGGGATACGCAGTATTTT.

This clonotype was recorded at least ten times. CDR3 DNA: TGTGCCAGCAGCGCACCCCACATGGAGTCCTACAATGAGCAGTTCTTC. Translation: CASSAPHMESYNEQFF. This chain uses TRBV7-9 with TRBJ2-1; D is ambiguous. Germline CDR1 reads SEHNR; CDR2 reads FQNEAQ (reference sequence). The V gene lost 5 bases and the J gene lost 1 base, with 15 bases spanning the gap. The length of the CDR3 is 16 residues.

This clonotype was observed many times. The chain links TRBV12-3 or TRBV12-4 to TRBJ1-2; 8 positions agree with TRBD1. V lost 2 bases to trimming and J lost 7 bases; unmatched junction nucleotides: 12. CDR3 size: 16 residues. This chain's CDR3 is CASSLILAGGGGGYTF. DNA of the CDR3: TGTGCCAGCAGTTTAATTTTGGCAGGGGGCGGAGGTGGCTACACCTTC.